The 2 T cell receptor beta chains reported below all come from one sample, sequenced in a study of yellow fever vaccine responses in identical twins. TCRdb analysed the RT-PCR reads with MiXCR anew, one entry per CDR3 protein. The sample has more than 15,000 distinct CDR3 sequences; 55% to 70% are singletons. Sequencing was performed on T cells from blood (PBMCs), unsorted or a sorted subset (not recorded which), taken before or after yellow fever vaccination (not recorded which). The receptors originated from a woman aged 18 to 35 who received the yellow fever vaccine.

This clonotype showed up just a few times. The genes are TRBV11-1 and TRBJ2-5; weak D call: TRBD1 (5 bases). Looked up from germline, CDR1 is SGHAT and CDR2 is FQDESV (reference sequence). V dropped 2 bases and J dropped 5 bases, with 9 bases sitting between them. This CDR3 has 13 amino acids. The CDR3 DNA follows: TGTGCCAGCAGCTTACAGGGTGTGGAGACCCAGTACTTC. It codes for CASSLQGVETQYF. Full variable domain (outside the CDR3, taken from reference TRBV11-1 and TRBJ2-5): EAEVAQSPRYKITEKSQAVAFWCDPISGHATLYWYRQILGQGPELLVQFQDESVVDDSQLPKDRFSAERLKGVDSTLKIQPAELGDSAMYLCASSLQGVETQYFGPGTRLLVL.

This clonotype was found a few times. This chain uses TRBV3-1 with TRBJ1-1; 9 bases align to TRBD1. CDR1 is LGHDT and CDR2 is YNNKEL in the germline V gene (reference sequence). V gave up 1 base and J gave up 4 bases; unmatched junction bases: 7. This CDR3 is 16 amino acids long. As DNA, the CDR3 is TGTGCCAGCAGCCAAGGTGGGACAGGGAGGGTCACTGAAGCTTTCTTT. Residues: CASSQGGTGRVTEAFF.